Below are 26 T cell receptor beta chains sequenced from a single sample in a study of shared clonotypes between healthy human individuals. The assay was immunoSEQ multiplex PCR, and TCRdb's table has in-frame clones only and misses some. The sample yields millions of clones, around 95% seen once. The sequenced sample was naive CD4+ T cells sorted from blood. Sample subset: CD45RA+ positively selected. These receptors were obtained from a young man in good health.

The chain has TRBV28 and TRBJ2-7; possibly TRBD2 for D (5 bases). Trimming cost V 11 bases and J 7 bases, with 27 bases left between them. In germline, CDR1 is MDHEN, CDR2 SYDVKM. CDR3 size: 15 residues. The CDR3 region is CAALGPATTPGEQYF. The DNA for the CDR3 is TGTGCCGCCTTAGGGCCGGCCACCACACCGGGGGAGCAGTACTTC.

V is TRBV5-4 and J is TRBJ2-7, with 7 bases that match TRBD1. This CDR3 is built from 13 residues. V lost 4 bases and J lost 4; bases outside the gene matches: 5. The germline CDR1 and CDR2 sequences are SGHNT and YYREEE (reference sequence). The CDR3 reads CASSGDSSYEQYF. The CDR3 DNA reads as TGTGCCAGCAGCGGGGACAGTTCATACGAGCAGTACTTC.

The rearrangement joins TRBV6-5 to TRBJ2-3, with TRBD2 matching over 8 bases. CDR1 MNHEY and CDR2 SVGAGI come from the germline V gene. With V trimmed by 6 bases and J by 4 bases, 9 bases remained unmatched. CDR3 length equals 15 residues. The CDR3 coding sequence is TGTGCCAGCAGCCTGGACGGGGGGGCGTCAGATACGCAGTATTTT. Translating it yields CASSLDGGASDTQYF.

The chain uses TRBV9 and TRBJ2-3; D possibly matches TRBD1 or TRBD2 (5 bases each). V was clipped by 4 bases and J by 5 bases, with 17 bases between them. The CDR3 sequence is 15 residues long. CDR1 and CDR2 from the germline V gene are SGDLS and YYNGEE. The DNA of the CDR3 is TGTGCCAGCAGCTCTCCACCAGGGAGAGGAGATACGCAGTATTTT. It codes for CASSSPPGRGDTQYF.

This sequence joins TRBV16 and TRBJ2-5; D uncertain. Trimming took 0 bases from V and 0 from J, leaving 14 bases between them. This CDR3 spans 17 amino acids. Germline assignment: CDR1 KGHSY and CDR2 FQNENV. The CDR3 DNA sequence: TGTGCCAGCAGCCAATCTATTCGAGCGTTGTACCAAGAGACCCAGTACTTC. It specifies CASSQSIRALYQETQYF.

The chain recombines TRBV2 with TRBJ1-6; TRBD1 matches at 10 bases. The CDR3 covers 18 residues. The germline CDR1 and CDR2 sequences are SNHLY and FYNNEI. With 3 bases clipped from V and 9 bases from J, the junction kept 14 bases outside the gene matches. The CDR3 nucleotides read TGTGCCAGCAGTGACCCCCGGGACAGGGGCTTCAGGGGTTCACCCCTCCACTTT. This gives the protein CASSDPRDRGFRGSPLHF.

This clone occurred once. This chain joins TRBV4-1 and TRBJ1-1, with D perhaps TRBD1 (5 bases). V lost 0 bases and J 5 bases, leaving 13 bases between the germline ends. The germline V gene encodes CDR1 MGHRA and CDR2 YSYEKL. There are 15 residues in the CDR3. The CDR3 loop is CASSQDKGWGTEAFF. The CDR3 nucleotides are TGCGCCAGCAGCCAAGATAAAGGATGGGGGACTGAAGCTTTCTTT.

The chain carries TRBV5-6 and TRBJ1-2; the match to TRBD1 covers 8 bases. The CDR3 contains 15 residues. Germline V gene data show CDR1 as SGHDT and CDR2 as YYEEEE. V lost 0 bases to trimming and J lost 0 bases; unmatched junction nucleotides: 1. The chain's CDR3 is CASSLGDRPNYGYTF. As DNA, the CDR3 is TGTGCCAGCAGCTTGGGGGACAGGCCTAACTATGGCTACACCTTC.

The rearrangement links TRBV7-9 to TRBJ1-4; D is uncertain. Trimming took 5 bases from V and 1 from J, leaving 8 bases between them. Per germline, CDR1 SEHNR and CDR2 FQNEAQ (reference sequence). The CDR3 is made up of 14 amino acids. CDR3 sequence reads: CASSEGGTNEKLFF. The CDR3 nucleotides are TGTGCCAGCAGCGAAGGAGGAACTAATGAAAAACTGTTTTTT.

The rearrangement links TRBV19 to TRBJ1-6; D might be TRBD1 (6 bases). CDR3 length: 13 amino acids. Germline V gene data show CDR1 as LNHDA and CDR2 as SQIVND (reference sequence). V gave up 7 bases and J gave up 8 bases, with 12 bases separating them. The CDR3 is CASTVGTHSPLHF. The CDR3 DNA reads TGTGCCAGTACGGTGGGGACACATTCACCCCTCCACTTT. The entire variable domain, with the rest obtained from reference TRBV19 and TRBJ1-6, is as follows: DGGITQSPKYLFRKEGQNVTLSCEQNLNHDAMYWYRQDPGQGLRLIYYSQIVNDFQKGDIAEGYSVSREKKESFPLTVTSAQKNPTAFYLCASTVGTHSPLHFGNGTRLTVT.

The rearrangement uses TRBV5-1 and TRBJ2-7, with D perhaps matching TRBD1 (6 bases). This CDR3 is built from 16 residues. CDR1 and CDR2 from the germline V gene are SGHRS and YFSETQ. The V and J ends lost 4 bases and 0 bases respectively, with 17 bases between them. CDR3 in amino acids: CASSTLPGQHSYEQYF. The CDR3 DNA reads TGCGCCAGCAGCACTCTGCCGGGACAACACTCCTACGAGCAGTACTTC.

The chain is built from TRBV2 and TRBJ1-3, with no clear D. The length of the CDR3 is 14 residues. V gave up 1 base and J gave up 2 bases, with 6 bases separating them. Germline assignment: CDR1 SNHLY and CDR2 FYNNEI. CDR3 DNA: TGTGCCAGCAGTGAAGGGGTTACTGGAAACACCATATATTTT. Residues: CASSEGVTGNTIYF. The full variable domain, with the rest looked up from reference TRBV2 and TRBJ1-3, is EPEVTQTPSHQVTQMGQEVILRCVPISNHLYFYWYRQILGQKVEFLVSFYNNEISEKSEIFDDQFSVERPDGSNFTLKIRSTKLEDSAMYFCASSEGVTGNTIYFGEGSWLTVV.

The chain carries TRBV30 and TRBJ1-1; 9 bases match TRBD1. With V trimmed by 7 bases and J by 4 bases, 4 bases remained unmatched. CDR1 and CDR2 from the germline V gene are GTSNPN and SVGIG (reference sequence). The CDR3 has 12 residues. The DNA of the CDR3 is TGTGCCTCGGACAGGGGAGGCACTGAAGCTTTCTTT. Protein: CASDRGGTEAFF.

V gene TRBV5-1 combines with J gene TRBJ2-1; D gene ambiguous. CDR3 size: 12 residues. Germline CDR1 is SGHRS and CDR2 is YFSETQ. V was clipped by 1 base and J by 9 bases, with 8 bases between them. CDR3 sequence (DNA): TGCGCCAGCAGCTTGCCCCGAGGTGAGCAGTTCTTC. This gives the protein CASSLPRGEQFF.

The V gene is TRBV7-2, the J gene TRBJ2-3; TRBD1 might be the D (5 bases). This CDR3 is built from 13 residues. V was clipped by 7 bases and J by 4 bases, with 12 bases between them. Germline CDR1 and CDR2: SGHTA and FQGNSA. The CDR3 spells CASTTRASDTQYF. The DNA for the CDR3 is TGTGCCAGCACCACCAGGGCCTCAGATACGCAGTATTTT.

This chain joins TRBV18 and TRBJ2-7; D perhaps matches TRBD1 (6 bases). The CDR3 is made up of 12 amino acids. The V gene's germline CDR1 is KGHSH and CDR2 LQKENI. V was pared by 2 bases and J by 6 bases, with 8 bases between. As DNA, the CDR3 is TGTGCCAGCTCACCATCCAGGGGCGAGCAGTACTTC. This sequence encodes CASSPSRGEQYF.

This clone was recorded only once. The J gene is TRBJ1-1, the V gene TRBV2; 7 bases are a match to TRBD1. V shed 7 bases, J shed 8 bases, and the junction held 4 bases outside the gene matches. The CDR3 extends over 11 amino acids. CDR1 SNHLY and CDR2 FYNNEI come from the germline V gene. The CDR3 DNA follows: TGTGCCAGCACTGAGGACAGGGAAGCTTTCTTT. Protein: CASTEDREAFF.

This clone was picked up one time. This rearrangement joins TRBV25-1 to TRBJ2-5; D is uncertain. Trimming took 4 bases from V and 2 from J, leaving 14 bases between them. The germline gives CDR1 MGHDK, CDR2 SYGVNS. This CDR3 spans 15 amino acids. The CDR3 bases are TGTGCCAGCAGTGTGATGTCCGGCAGTCAAGAGACCCAGTACTTC. This sequence encodes CASSVMSGSQETQYF.

This clone came up once. In DNA, the CDR3 is TGTGCCAGCAACTACTTCTCCTACGAGCAGTACTTC. Translating it yields CASNYFSYEQYF. The chain has TRBV2 and TRBJ2-7; the D is unclear. Between the trimmed V and J ends, which lost 7 bases and 0 bases, there was a span of 7 bases. This CDR3 contains 12 residues. Germline lookup yields CDR1 SNHLY and CDR2 FYNNEI.

This rearrangement joins TRBV19 to TRBJ2-7; D is possibly TRBD1 (5 bases). Trimming took off 3 bases at V and 3 bases at J, with 12 bases between the two ends. Germline lookup yields CDR1 LNHDA and CDR2 SQIVND (reference sequence). The CDR3 is 14 residues long. CDR3 region: CASSIDTQGYEQYF. CDR3 nucleotides: TGTGCCAGTAGTATTGACACTCAGGGCTACGAGCAGTACTTC.

The chain combines TRBV5-4 with TRBJ2-5, with D tentatively TRBD2 (8 bases). This CDR3 region has 17 residues. Trimming shortened V by 0 bases and J by 5 bases, and 20 bases separated the two germline ends. Germline values: CDR1 SGHNT, CDR2 YYREEE (reference sequence). The CDR3: CASSLDPLGGGRETQYF. CDR3 DNA: TGTGCCAGCAGCTTGGATCCGTTAGGGGGCGGGAGGGAGACCCAGTACTTC. Full variable domain (missing parts from reference TRBV5-4 and TRBJ2-5): ETGVTQSPTHLIKTRGQQVTLRCSSQSGHNTVSWYQQALGQGPQFIFQYYREEENGRGNFPPRFSGLQFPNYSSELNVNALELDDSALYLCASSLDPLGGGRETQYFGPGTRLLVL.

V usage is TRBV6-5 and J usage is TRBJ2-1; 7 bases are a match to TRBD2. The ends lost 1 base at V and 7 bases at J; junction bases unmatched: 7. This CDR3 has 15 residues. CDR1 and CDR2 from the germline V gene are MNHEY and SVGAGI. CDR3 DNA: TGTGCCAGCAGTTACTGGGGCCAGGGAGGGAATGAGCAGTTCTTC. Translated, it gives CASSYWGQGGNEQFF.

The chain has TRBV7-8 and TRBJ2-7; the match to TRBD2 covers 10 bases. The V and J ends lost 1 base and 2 bases, in that order; junction bases with no gene match: 2. Germline V gives CDR1 SGHVS, CDR2 FQNEAQ. This CDR3 has 15 amino acids. CDR3 DNA sequence: TGTGCCAGCAGCTTAGTAACTAGCGGGGCCTACGAGCAGTACTTC. This encodes CASSLVTSGAYEQYF. Looking up the rest from reference TRBV7-8 and TRBJ2-7 gives the full variable domain: GAGVSQSPRYKVAKRGQDVALRCDPISGHVSLFWYQQALGQGPEFLTYFQNEAQLDKSGLPSDRFFAERPEGSVSTLKIQRTQQEDSAVYLCASSLVTSGAYEQYFGPGTRLTVT.

This sequence joins TRBV7-2 and TRBJ1-2, with 10 positions matching TRBD1. Unmatched junction bases numbered 8, after V lost 5 bases and J lost 5 bases. CDR1 is SGHTA and CDR2 is FQGNSA in the germline V gene. The CDR3 spans 15 residues. The CDR3 loop is CASSPPGQGRYGYTF. In DNA, the CDR3 is TGTGCCAGCAGCCCACCGGGACAGGGGAGATATGGCTACACCTTC. Together with reference TRBV7-2 and TRBJ1-2, the CDR3 gives the full variable domain: GAGVSQSPSNKVTEKGKDVELRCDPISGHTALYWYRQSLGQGLEFLIYFQGNSAPDKSGLPSDRFSAERTGGSVSTLTIQRTQQEDSAVYLCASSPPGQGRYGYTFGSGTRLTVV.

Worth noting for this clone: The sample carries other DNA sequences with the same CDR3. V is TRBV6-5 and J is TRBJ2-7; TRBD2 matches 10 bases. The trim removed 5 bases at V and 2 bases at J, leaving 6 bases unmatched. This CDR3 is built from 15 residues. CDR1 is MNHEY and CDR2 is SVGAGI in the germline V gene. CDR3 coding DNA: TGTGCCAGCAGTCCGAGGACTAGCGGTACCTACGAGCAGTACTTC. Amino acid sequence: CASSPRTSGTYEQYF.

In this sample, this clone turned up many times. This chain uses TRBV5-1 with TRBJ2-5; possibly TRBD2 for D (5 bases). The CDR3 extends over 16 amino acids. The V end was cut by 2 bases, the J end by 2 bases, with 16 bases between. Germline CDR1 reads SGHRS; CDR2 reads YFSETQ. The CDR3 loop reads CASSFGMETSQETQYF. In DNA, the CDR3 is TGCGCCAGCAGCTTCGGGATGGAAACCTCACAAGAGACCCAGTACTTC.